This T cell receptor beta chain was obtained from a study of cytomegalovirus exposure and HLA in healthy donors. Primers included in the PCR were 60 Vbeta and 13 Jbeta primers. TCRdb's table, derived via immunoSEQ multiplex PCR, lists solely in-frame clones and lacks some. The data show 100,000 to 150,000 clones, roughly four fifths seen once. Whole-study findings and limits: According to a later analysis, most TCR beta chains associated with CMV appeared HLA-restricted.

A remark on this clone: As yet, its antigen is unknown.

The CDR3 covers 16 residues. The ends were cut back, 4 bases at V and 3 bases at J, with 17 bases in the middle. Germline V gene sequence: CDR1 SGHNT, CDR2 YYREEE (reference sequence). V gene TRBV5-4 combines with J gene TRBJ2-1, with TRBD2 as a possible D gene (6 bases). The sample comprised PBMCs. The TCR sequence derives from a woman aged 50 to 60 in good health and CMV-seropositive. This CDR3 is CASSPAGGGLYNEQFF. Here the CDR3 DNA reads TGTGCCAGCAGCCCGGCCGGGGGAGGTCTCTACAATGAGCAGTTCTTC.